The T cell receptor beta chain described here comes from a study of CD8+ T cells in alopecia areata. Overall study context: Each of the treated patients was given oral tofacitinib, 5 to 10 mg twice daily, for moderate-to-severe alopecia areata. The study's findings and limits: Many of the expanded lesional clones endured in scalp and blood while on tofacitinib. Patients shared TCRs less clearly than mice did, possibly owing to HLA. For lesional scalp, especially alopecia totalis/universalis, clonality was higher than in normal scalp.

Regarding this clone: Its antigen is undetermined.

Trimming left V 4 bases short and J 3 bases short, with 13 bases between. The CDR3 contains 14 residues. Germline V gene lookup returns CDR1 GTSNPN and CDR2 SVGIG (reference sequence). Specified treatment: oral pan-JAK inhibitor, 5-10 mg twice daily. In each case, RNA was isolated and then reverse transcribed into cDNA as the sequencing template. Repertoires were generated with immunoSEQ multiplex PCR, while TCRdb's copy carries only in-frame clones and drops some. This table holds about 64,000 clones, 40% to 55% found once. The rearrangement joins TRBV30 to TRBJ2-1; D is unclear. The sequenced sample was CD8+ T cells sorted from blood, obtained between weeks 36 and 40, from a patient treated with tofacitinib. The sequence came from a human donor with alopecia areata. The CDR3 DNA reads TGTGCCTGGAACGGGCCTCATTTCTACAATGAGCAGTTCTTC. This sequence encodes CAWNGPHFYNEQFF.